The clone carrying this T cell receptor (beta chain) was counted a few times. Its antigen is unknown. The source of the sample is a study of cytomegalovirus exposure and HLA in healthy donors. General observations from the study: In a later analysis, HLA-associated beta chains showed higher expansion and lower generation probabilities than comparable chains.

The CDR3 has 13 residues. V gave up 3 bases and J gave up 3 bases, with 5 bases separating them. CDR1 LNHDA and CDR2 SQIVND come from the germline V gene (reference sequence). The PCR ran on 60 Vbeta and 13 Jbeta primers. The repertoire was sequenced with immunoSEQ multiplex PCR; TCRdb's copy has only in-frame clones and lacks some. The sample holds some 120,000 clones; 80% are singletons and the top ten take approximately 10%. This TCR derives from a young man in good health and CMV-seropositive. Material for sequencing was PBMCs. The rearrangement joins TRBV19 to TRBJ2-2; the D is unclear. In nucleotides, the CDR3 is TGTGCCAGTAGTATCTTCGACACCGGGGAGCTGTTTTTT. Amino acids: CASSIFDTGELFF.